The present entry profiles one T cell receptor beta chain with its context. This clone showed up just a few times. Its binding antigen is unknown. It has no much larger one-base neighbor in the sample; base qualities were not kept. Library preparation was by the immunoSEQ multiplex PCR assay. For TCR sequencing, RNA was extracted from every sample and reverse transcribed into cDNA to serve as template. SuperScript III was used for first-strand cDNA synthesis, primed with a 2:1 mix of oligo-dT and random hexamers. A synthetic immune receptor repertoire was used to measure amplification bias, and any remaining bias was corrected computationally. In the source study's methods: Raw reads were preprocessed to remove errors, and CDR3 was defined by IMGT conventions from the conserved cysteine to phenylalanine. To get clonality, Shannon entropy was normalized by log2 of the number of productive unique TCRs and the result was subtracted from 1. CD4 or CD8 identity of scalp clones was inferred by cross-referencing scalp TCRbeta sequences with sorted blood CD4 and CD8 repertoires. TCRdb provides this immuneACCESS table in a form limited to in-frame rearrangements. Some clones are lacking; in checked studies, under half of them reflect an unresolved V gene, and why the rest are absent is not known. V, J and clone size derive from that table, while D and trimming were established from the DNA sequence. Counted in this sample were roughly 200,000 clones; approximately 38% of them appeared once. The ten largest account for around 0.48% of the sample.

This record comes from a study of CD8+ T cells in alopecia areata (dated by TCRdb to 2017 to 2018). Broadly, across the study: Treated patients were enrolled in an open-label pilot trial of oral tofacitinib, 5 to 10 mg twice daily, for moderate-to-severe alopecia areata. Patients received tofacitinib for 6 to 18 months and were then followed off drug for 6 months to check for delayed response and recurrence. For the treated patients, the SALT score, which quantifies what percentage of scalp surface area is affected, served as the measure of disease severity. In both human patients and the C3H/HeJ mouse model, the study applied high-throughput TCRbeta sequencing to look at T cell clonal expansion in alopecia areata. Scalp tissue and sorted CD4+ and CD8+ peripheral blood T cells from patchy and totalis/universalis alopecia areata patients and from healthy controls were covered by human TCRbeta sequencing. Biopsies were taken from tofacitinib-treated patients at baseline and at 4 and 24 weeks of treatment, and a later scalp biopsy was taken in several of the tofacitinib-treated patients. Scalp clonality was compared across normal scalp (n=4), patchy alopecia areata scalp (n=8), and alopecia totalis/universalis scalp (n=8). RNA was obtained with the PAXgene miRNA kit for fixed scalp, the miRNeasy kit for PBMCs, and the RNeasy kit for mouse skin. TCRbeta CDR3 regions were amplified by immunoSEQ multiplex PCR with 35 Vbeta forward and 13 Jbeta reverse primers. Results the study describes overall, beyond this receptor: Because the treated cohort was small and had just a single nonresponder, larger studies are needed to establish links between baseline CD8+ expansion and response. Higher clonality and more expanded CD8+ clones were observed in lesional scalp than in normal scalp, particularly in alopecia totalis/universalis, a finding suggestive of antigenic drive. Unlike mouse skin, which is dominated by gammadelta T cells, normal human skin has resident alphabeta T cells that are also sequenced, and this complicates analysis of the scalp TCR repertoire. Many expanded lesional clones persisted in scalp and blood during tofacitinib treatment, which may partly explain relapse after stopping treatment. Compared with mice, TCR sequences shared between patients were less clear, possibly partly because of HLA diversity across the patient population. Tofacitinib significantly decreased scalp clonality and the number of expanded CD8+ clones among the top 100 scalp clones.

The cysteine opens and the phenylalanine closes a CDR3 of 12 amino acids. CDR3 DNA only is kept here, 36 bases in frame from base 1. V gives up 11 bases and J gives up 2 bases, and the segment between their germline ends measures 13 bases. CDR1 and CDR2 are read off the germline V gene as ENHRY and SYGVKD. Explained via the paper, the treatment or condition label denotes: oral pan-JAK inhibitor, 5-10 mg twice daily. Lesional scalp punch biopsies and peripheral blood were collected from alopecia areata patients. PBMCs were isolated by density centrifugation and stained for CD3, CD4 and CD8, after which CD4+ and CD8+ T cells were sorted on a FACSAria.

Here the sequenced sample was CD4+ T cells sorted from blood, taken between weeks 30 and 35, from a patient treated with tofacitinib. The rearranged segments are TRBV10-3 and TRBJ2-7, with TRBD2 tentatively as D gene (5 bases match). The sequence was obtained from a human donor with alopecia areata. Here is the DNA: TGTGCCGCCTCGACGGGAACCTACGAGCAGTACTTC. This encodes CAASTGTYEQYF.